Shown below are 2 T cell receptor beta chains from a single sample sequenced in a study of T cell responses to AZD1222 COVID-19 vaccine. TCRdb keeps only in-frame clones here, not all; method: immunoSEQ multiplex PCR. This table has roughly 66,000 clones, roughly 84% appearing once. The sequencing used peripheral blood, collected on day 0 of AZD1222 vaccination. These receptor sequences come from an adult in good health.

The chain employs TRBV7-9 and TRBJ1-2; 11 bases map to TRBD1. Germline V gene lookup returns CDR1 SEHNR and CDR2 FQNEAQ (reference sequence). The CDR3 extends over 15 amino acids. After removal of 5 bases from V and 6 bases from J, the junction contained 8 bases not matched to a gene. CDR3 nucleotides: TGTGCCAGCAGCGACCGGGACAGGGGGGCTGATGGCTACACCTTC. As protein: CASSDRDRGADGYTF.

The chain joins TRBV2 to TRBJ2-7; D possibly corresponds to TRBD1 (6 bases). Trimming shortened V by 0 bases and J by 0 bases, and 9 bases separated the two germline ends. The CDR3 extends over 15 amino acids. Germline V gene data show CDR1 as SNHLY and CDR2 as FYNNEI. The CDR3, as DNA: TGTGCCAGCAGTGAAGCGCGACAGGACTCCTACGAGCAGTACTTC. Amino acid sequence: CASSEARQDSYEQYF.